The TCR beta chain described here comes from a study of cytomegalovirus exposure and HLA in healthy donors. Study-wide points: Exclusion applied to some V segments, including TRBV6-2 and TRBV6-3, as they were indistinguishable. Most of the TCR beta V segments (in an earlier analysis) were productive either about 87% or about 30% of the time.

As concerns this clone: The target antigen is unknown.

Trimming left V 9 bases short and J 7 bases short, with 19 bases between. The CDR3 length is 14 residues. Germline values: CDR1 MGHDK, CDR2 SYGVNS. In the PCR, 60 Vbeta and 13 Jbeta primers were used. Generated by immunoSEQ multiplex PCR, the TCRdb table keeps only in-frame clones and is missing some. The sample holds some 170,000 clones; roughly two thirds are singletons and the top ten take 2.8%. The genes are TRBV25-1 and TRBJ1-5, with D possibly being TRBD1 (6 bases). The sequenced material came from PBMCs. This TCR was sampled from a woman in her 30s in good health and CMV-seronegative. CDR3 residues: CASGPTGMGQPQHF. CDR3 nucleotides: TGTGCCAGTGGGCCTACAGGGATGGGGCAGCCCCAGCATTTT.